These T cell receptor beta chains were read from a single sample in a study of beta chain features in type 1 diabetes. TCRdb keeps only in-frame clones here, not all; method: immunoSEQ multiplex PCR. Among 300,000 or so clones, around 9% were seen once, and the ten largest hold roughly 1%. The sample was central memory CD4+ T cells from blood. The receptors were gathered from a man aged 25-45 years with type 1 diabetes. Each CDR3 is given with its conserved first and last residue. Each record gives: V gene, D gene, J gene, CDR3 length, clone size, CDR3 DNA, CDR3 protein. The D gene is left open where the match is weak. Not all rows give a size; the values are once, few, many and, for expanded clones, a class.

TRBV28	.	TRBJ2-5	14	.	TGTGCCAGCAGTCTCTTCGGGGGCCAAGAGACCCAGTACTTC	CASSLFGGQETQYF
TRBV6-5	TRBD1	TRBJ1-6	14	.	TGTGCCAGCAGTCCGGGACAGGGTAGCTCACCCCTCCACTTT	CASSPGQGSSPLHF
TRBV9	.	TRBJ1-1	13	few	TGTGCCAGCAGCGTAGCAGTGAACACTGAAGCTTTCTTT	CASSVAVNTEAFF
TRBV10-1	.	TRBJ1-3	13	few	TGCGCCAGCACCGGGACGGACGGAAACACCATATATTTT	CASTGTDGNTIYF
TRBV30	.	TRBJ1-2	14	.	TGTGCCTGGAGTGTCGGCGGCCCTGGATATGGCTACACCTTC	CAWSVGGPGYGYTF
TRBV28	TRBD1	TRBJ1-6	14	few	TGTGCCAGCATAACAGGGGACCATAATTCACCCCTCCACTTT	CASITGDHNSPLHF
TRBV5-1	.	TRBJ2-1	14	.	TGCGCCAGCAGCTTGGCCATAGCCTACAATGAGCAGTTCTTC	CASSLAIAYNEQFF
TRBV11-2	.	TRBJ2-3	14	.	TGTGCCAGCAGCTTAGGAGGCAGCACAGATACGCAGTATTTT	CASSLGGSTDTQYF
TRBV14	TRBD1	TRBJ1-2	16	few	TGTGCCAGCAGCCCGCCCGGGGCCACAGGGGGCTATGGCTACACCTTC	CASSPPGATGGYGYTF
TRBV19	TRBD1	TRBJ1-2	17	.	TGTGCCAGTAGCCCACTGGCCCCAGGGGGCTCAAACTATGGCTACACCTTC	CASSPLAPGGSNYGYTF
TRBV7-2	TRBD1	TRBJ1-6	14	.	TGTGCCAGCAGCGCGACAGGGGGGGATTCACCCCTCCACTTT	CASSATGGDSPLHF
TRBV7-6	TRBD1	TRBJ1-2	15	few	TGTGCCAGCAGCCATAGGGACAGCCCTCTCGATGGCTACACCTTC	CASSHRDSPLDGYTF
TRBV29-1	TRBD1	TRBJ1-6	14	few	TGCAGCGTTGCTTCCGGGACAGCTAATTCACCCCTCCACTTT	CSVASGTANSPLHF
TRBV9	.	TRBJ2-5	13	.	TGTGCCAGCAGCGTGGGGGTCCAAGAGACCCAGTACTTC	CASSVGVQETQYF
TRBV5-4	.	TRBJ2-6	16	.	TGCGCCAGCAGCCAAGAGGCATCCTCTGGGGCCAACGTCCTGACTTTC	CASSQEASSGANVLTF
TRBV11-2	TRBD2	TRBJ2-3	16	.	TGTGCCAGCAGCTCTGGACTAGCGAGCTTCACAGATACGCAGTATTTT	CASSSGLASFTDTQYF
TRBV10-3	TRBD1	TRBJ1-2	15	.	TGTGCCATCAGTGACGATACAGGGGGCGACTATGGCTACACCTTC	CAISDDTGGDYGYTF
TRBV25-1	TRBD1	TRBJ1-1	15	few	TGTGCCAGCAGTGAATCGACAGGGTACAGCACTGAAGCTTTCTTT	CASSESTGYSTEAFF
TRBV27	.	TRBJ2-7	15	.	TGTGCCACCAGGCCTGATGGGCAGCTCGACTACGAGCAGTACTTC	CATRPDGQLDYEQYF
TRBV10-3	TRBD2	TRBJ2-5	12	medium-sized	TGTGCCGTAAGCGGGGCTCAAGAGACCCAGTACTTC	CAVSGAQETQYF
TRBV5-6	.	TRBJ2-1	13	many	TGTGCCAGCGGAGCTTTAGGCTACAATGAGCAGTTCTTC	CASGALGYNEQFF
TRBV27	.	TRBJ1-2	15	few	TGTGCCAGCAGTTTGTATCGGGGAGGTAACTATGGCTACACCTTC	CASSLYRGGNYGYTF
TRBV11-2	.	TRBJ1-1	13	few	TGTGCCAGCAGCTTAGTGGGTGCAGGGGAAGCTTTCTTT	CASSLVGAGEAFF
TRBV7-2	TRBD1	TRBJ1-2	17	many	TGTGCCAGCAGCTCGGACAGGCCTTTGACGAATAACTATGGCTACACCTTC	CASSSDRPLTNNYGYTF
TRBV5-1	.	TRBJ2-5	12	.	TGCGCCAGCAGCTTAGGGGAAGAGACCCAGTACTTC	CASSLGEETQYF
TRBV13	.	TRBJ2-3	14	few	TGTGCCAGCCGCGATCCCCTAAGATCACATACGCAGTATTTT	CASRDPLRSHTQYF
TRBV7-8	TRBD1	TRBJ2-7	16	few	TGTGCCAGCAGCAGAGTAGCCGGGACAGGTAACTACGAGCAGTACTTC	CASSRVAGTGNYEQYF
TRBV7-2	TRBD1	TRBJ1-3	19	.	TGTGCCAGCAGCTTAGTTCGGTACAGGGGCTCCGGCGATCGGAACACCATATATTTT	CASSLVRYRGSGDRNTIYF
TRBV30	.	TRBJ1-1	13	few	TGTGCCTGGAGTCGGATTAAGGACACTGAAGCTTTCTTT	CAWSRIKDTEAFF
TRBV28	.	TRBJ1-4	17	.	TGTGCCAGCAGTTTATCCTCGTTAGTTGCAACTAATGAAAAACTGTTTTTT	CASSLSSLVATNEKLFF
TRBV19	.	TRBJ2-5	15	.	TGTGCCAGTAGTATGGGTAAACTAGCCAAAGAGACCCAGTACTTC	CASSMGKLAKETQYF
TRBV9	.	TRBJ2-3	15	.	TGTGCCAGCAGCGTATTGGGGATTGGGACAGATACGCAGTATTTT	CASSVLGIGTDTQYF
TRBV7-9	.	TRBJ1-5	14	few	TGTGCCAGCAGCTTAAAACAGGCAAGGCAGCCCCAGCATTTT	CASSLKQARQPQHF
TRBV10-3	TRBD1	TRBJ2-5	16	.	TGTGCCATCAGTGAGTCTGGGGACAGGGGGAAAAGGACCCAGTACTTC	CAISESGDRGKRTQYF
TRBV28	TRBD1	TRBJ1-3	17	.	TGTGCCAGCAGTACTCGGGACAGTTACTTCTCTGGAAACACCATATATTTT	CASSTRDSYFSGNTIYF
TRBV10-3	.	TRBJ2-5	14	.	TGTGCCATCAGTGAGTCCACAGATAAAGAGACCCAGTACTTC	CAISESTDKETQYF
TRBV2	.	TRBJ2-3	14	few	TGTGCCAGCACCGCTGTGGGGGCCACAGATACGCAGTATTTT	CASTAVGATDTQYF
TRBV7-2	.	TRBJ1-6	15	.	TGTGCCAGCAGACCAGAGGGCTCCTATAATTCACCCCTCCACTTT	CASRPEGSYNSPLHF
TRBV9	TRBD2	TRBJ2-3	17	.	TGTGCCAGCAGCCTCGGGACTAGCGGGGGGGCCACAGATACGCAGTATTTT	CASSLGTSGGATDTQYF
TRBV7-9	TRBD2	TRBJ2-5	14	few	TGTGCCAGCAGCACGACTAGCGGGGTGGAGACCCAGTACTTC	CASSTTSGVETQYF
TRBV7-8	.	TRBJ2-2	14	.	TGTGCCAGCAGCTTAGTAGTCGGGACCGGGGAGCTGTTTTTT	CASSLVVGTGELFF
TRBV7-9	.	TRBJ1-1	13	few	TGTGCCAGCAGCTTAGTGGGGGACACTGAAGCTTTCTTT	CASSLVGDTEAFF
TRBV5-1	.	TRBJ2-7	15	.	TGCGCCAGCAGCTTGGCCTGGACGGAAGCCTACGAGCAGTACTTC	CASSLAWTEAYEQYF
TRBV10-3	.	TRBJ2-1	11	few	TGTGCCATCAGTGAGGGCAATGAGCAGTTCTTC	CAISEGNEQFF